This is a list of T cell receptor beta chains from one sample in a study of Ad26.COV2.S vaccination and SARS-CoV-2 variants. Profiling relied on immunoSEQ multiplex PCR, and the TCRdb table lists in-frame clones only, not all of them. Altogether some 390,000 clones are present, 89% being singletons, with the ten largest covering under 2%. The specimen was peripheral blood, collected in a trial of Ad26.COV2.S vaccine versus placebo. The receptors were gathered from a person between 18 and 60 years old who received the Ad26.COV2.S COVID-19 vaccine or a placebo. Each CDR3 is given with its conserved first and last residue. The order of the fields is V gene, J gene, D gene, clone size, CDR3 DNA, CDR3 protein. The D gene is left open where the match is weak. Where a row states a size, it is once, few, many or the class of an expanded clone; other rows omit it.

>TRBV19|TRBJ1-2|TRBD1|.
TGTGCCAGTAGTACCGAATTAGGGGGCTCTCGCTATGGCTACACCTTC
CASSTELGGSRYGYTF
>TRBV28|TRBJ1-1|.|once
TGTGCCAGCAGTCCCCAGCCCCAATCGCGGGGGGCGCGGAGTTGGACTGAAGCTTTCTTT
CASSPQPQSRGARSWTEAFF
>TRBV4-2|TRBJ2-7|TRBD1|.
TGTGCCAGCAGCCGGGACAGGGGTACCTACGAGCAGTACTTC
CASSRDRGTYEQYF
>TRBV19|TRBJ2-1|TRBD2|.
TGTGCCAGTAGCCCAAGACTAGCGGGAGAAGGAGAGCAGTTCTTC
CASSPRLAGEGEQFF
>TRBV9|TRBJ2-5|TRBD2|.
TGTGCCAGCAGCTCCCAGGCGGGAGTAGAGACCCAGTACTTC
CASSSQAGVETQYF
>TRBV11-2|TRBJ2-2|.|.
TGTGCCAGCAGCTCCCGAACTGACCAGGGGGGCGGGGAGCTGTTTTTT
CASSSRTDQGGGELFF
>TRBV7-9|TRBJ2-1|TRBD2|.
TGTGCCAGCAGCTATAGCGGGAGGGGCAATGAGCAGTTCTTC
CASSYSGRGNEQFF
>TRBV5-5|TRBJ2-5|.|.
TGTGCCAGCAGCTTGCGGACAGCGGAGGAGACCCAGTACTTC
CASSLRTAEETQYF
>TRBV12-3/TRBV12-4|TRBJ1-1|.|.
TGTGCCAGCAGAAAAAGGGAGAACACTGAAGCTTTCTTT
CASRKRENTEAFF
>TRBV7-9|TRBJ2-1|.|.
TGTGCCAGCAGCTTAGGAAGGCGGGGGCCGTTCTTC
CASSLGRRGPFF
>TRBV5-6|TRBJ1-6|.|.
TGTGCCAGCAGCTTGGGACATTATAATTCACCCCTCCACTTT
CASSLGHYNSPLHF
>TRBV30|TRBJ2-1|.|.
TGTGCCTGGAGTCCGCTTAATGAGCAGTTCTTC
CAWSPLNEQFF
>TRBV5-1|TRBJ2-7|.|.
TGCGCCAGCAGCTTACCAAGGGTCCACAACGAGCAGTACTTC
CASSLPRVHNEQYF
>TRBV27|TRBJ2-3|TRBD2|.
TGTGCCAGCAGTCCCGGACTAGCTAGGGATACGCAGTATTTT
CASSPGLARDTQYF
>TRBV7-8|TRBJ2-3|.|.
TGTGCCAGCAGCTTAGTCAAGGCCCAGGGGACAGATACGCAGTATTTT
CASSLVKAQGTDTQYF
>TRBV10-3|TRBJ2-7|.|.
TGTGCCATCAGTGGATTAAGAGTCGACGAGCAGTACTTC
CAISGLRVDEQYF
>TRBV12-3/TRBV12-4|TRBJ2-1|.|.
TGTGCCAGCAGTTTAGGCTACAATGAGCAGTTCTTC
CASSLGYNEQFF
>TRBV3-1/TRBV3-2|TRBJ2-3|.|.
TGTGCCACCCAGGACAGAGCCATCACAGATACGCAGTATTTT
CATQDRAITDTQYF
>TRBV9|TRBJ2-1|TRBD2|.
TGTGCCAGCAGCGATAGCGGGAGGCCCTCAGCGGAGCAGTTCTTC
CASSDSGRPSAEQFF
>TRBV6-5|TRBJ2-7|.|.
TGTGCCAGCAGTTACCGGCAGGGGACCCGCTACGAGCAGTACTTC
CASSYRQGTRYEQYF
>TRBV11-2|TRBJ2-2|.|.
TGTGCCAGCAGCTTAGCTGGGCCCGGGGAGCTGTTTTTT
CASSLAGPGELFF
>TRBV3-1/TRBV3-2|TRBJ1-4|TRBD1|.
TGTGCCAGCAGCCGAAGGACAGGGATGGATGAAAAACTGTTTTTT
CASSRRTGMDEKLFF
>TRBV6-1|TRBJ1-2|.|.
TGTGCCAGCAGTGAAAGGCAGGGCCGTGATGGCTACACCTTC
CASSERQGRDGYTF
>TRBV11-2|TRBJ2-5|TRBD1|.
TGTGCCAGCAGCCGGGACAGAGAAGAGACCCAGTACTTC
CASSRDREETQYF
>TRBV5-1|TRBJ1-1|.|.
TGCGCCAGCCGGCGTGAAACTGAAGCTTTCTTT
CASRRETEAFF
>TRBV27|TRBJ1-2|.|.
TGTGCCAGCAGTTCCCCCGGATATGGCTACACCTTC
CASSSPGYGYTF
>TRBV19|TRBJ2-1|.|.
TGTGCCAGTAGTATTGGAGGTCCGAGCTCCTACAATGAGCAGTTCTTC
CASSIGGPSSYNEQFF
>TRBV5-4|TRBJ2-1|TRBD2|.
TGTGCCAGCAGCTTGGAACTAGCGGATGAGCAGTTCTTC
CASSLELADEQFF
>TRBV6-5|TRBJ2-5|TRBD1|.
TGTGCCAGCCGACAGGGCTTTCAAGAGACCCAGTACTTC
CASRQGFQETQYF
>TRBV6-5|TRBJ1-1|TRBD1|few
TGTGCCAGCAGCTCACAGGGGGATTATACTGAAGCTTTCTTT
CASSSQGDYTEAFF
>TRBV18|TRBJ2-1|.|.
TGTGCCAGCTCACCGAGGCGGACCTACAATGAGCAGTTCTTC
CASSPRRTYNEQFF
>TRBV5-1|TRBJ2-1|TRBD2|.
TGCGCCAGCAGCCCGTTAGCGGGAGGCCCTAGGGGTGAGCAGTTCTTC
CASSPLAGGPRGEQFF
>TRBV29-1|TRBJ2-3|.|.
TGCAGCGTTGAACACTGGACAGAGGGCACGGGCACAGATACGCAGTATTTT
CSVEHWTEGTGTDTQYF
>TRBV5-1|TRBJ1-6|.|.
TGCGCCAGCAGCCGGGAGGCAGGTCGCAATTCACCCCTCCACTTT
CASSREAGRNSPLHF
>TRBV14|TRBJ1-4|.|.
TGTGCCAGCAGCCAAGTATCCCTGGAGGAAAAACTGTTTTTT
CASSQVSLEEKLFF
>TRBV30|TRBJ1-2|.|once
TGTGCCTGGAGTTCAGCGAACTACTATGGCTACACCTTC
CAWSSANYYGYTF
>TRBV28|TRBJ1-1|.|.
TGTGCCAGCAAAACGGCGGGGGCTGCGAACACTGAAGCTTTCTTT
CASKTAGAANTEAFF
>TRBV27|TRBJ1-6|.|.
TGTGCCAGCAGTTCCAGCTCCTATAATTCACCCCTCCACTTT
CASSSSSYNSPLHF
>TRBV5-4|TRBJ1-2|.|.
TGTGCCAGCAGCTTGGACGGTTTGTCCACCTTC
CASSLDGLSTF
>TRBV3-1/TRBV3-2|TRBJ2-2|TRBD2|.
TGTGCCAGCAGCCAAGGGGTAGCGGGAGGCCTTACCGGGGAGCTGTTTTTT
CASSQGVAGGLTGELFF
>TRBV4-2|TRBJ1-2|TRBD1|.
TGTGCCAGCAGCCTACCGGGACAGGTTAACTATGGCTACACCTTC
CASSLPGQVNYGYTF
>TRBV6-1|TRBJ2-2|.|.
TGTGCCAGCAGTGAAGCTCCGGGCACCGGGGAGCTGTTTTTT
CASSEAPGTGELFF
>TRBV6-1|TRBJ2-7|TRBD2|many
TGTGCCAGCAGTGAGGGGACGGGAGGCTCCTACGAGCAGTACTTC
CASSEGTGGSYEQYF
>TRBV5-1|TRBJ2-7|.|.
TGCGCCAGCAGCTTGGATAGGCTCTACGAGCAGTACTTC
CASSLDRLYEQYF
>TRBV7-3|TRBJ2-7|.|.
TGTGCCAGCAGCTCAGATTGGGGCGGCGAGCAGTACTTC
CASSSDWGGEQYF
>TRBV6-4|TRBJ2-3|TRBD2|once
TGTGCCAGCACGACTAGCGGGCACACAGATACGCAGTATTTT
CASTTSGHTDTQYF
>TRBV10-3|TRBJ1-1|TRBD1|once
TGTGCCATCAGTGAGTCTAGGGGACAGGGTCCCCCTGAAGCTTTCTTT
CAISESRGQGPPEAFF
>TRBV28|TRBJ2-2|.|.
TGTGCCAGCAGTCTGTATGGGGAGAGAACCGGGGAGCTGTTTTTT
CASSLYGERTGELFF
>TRBV11-3|TRBJ2-2|TRBD1|.
TGTGCCAGCAGCCCCCTTGGGACAGGGATCACCGGGGAGCTGTTTTTT
CASSPLGTGITGELFF
>TRBV4-2|TRBJ2-5|.|.
TGTGCCAGCAGCCAAGATCTCAGCGTGGAGACCCAGTACTTC
CASSQDLSVETQYF
>TRBV5-5|TRBJ1-2|.|.
TGTGCCAGCAGCTTGGGGGGAGGCTATGGCTACACCTTC
CASSLGGGYGYTF
>TRBV7-9|TRBJ2-2|.|.
TGTGCCAGCAGCTTAGCGTTGAGCACCGGGGAGCTGTTTTTT
CASSLALSTGELFF
>TRBV5-5|TRBJ2-3|.|.
TGTGCCAGCAGCGGAACCGGGACCCAAGATACGCAGTATTTT
CASSGTGTQDTQYF